This TCR beta chain came from a study of cytomegalovirus exposure and HLA in healthy donors (dated by TCRdb to about 2017). For the study in its entirety: In an earlier analysis of about 560 of the donors, 276 Gb of sequence data and some 120 million unique TCR beta sequences from 180 million or so T cells were reported. An early release that covered around 590 HLA-typed donors contained about 300 gigabases of sequencing data and roughly 84 million unique TCR sequences. The genetic ancestry cluster associated with self-reported Caucasian donors included around four fifths of the roughly 400 genotyped donors. The study was designed to test whether signatures of past pathogen exposure could be identified by cataloging public T cell receptors. The study profiled the T cell repertoires of about 640 subjects by immunosequencing and related them to cytomegalovirus serostatus. Along with the approximately 600-subject first cohort, a separate validation cohort of some 130 different subjects was used. High-throughput TCR immunosequencing, statistical association of individual TCRs with disease status, and machine learning were combined to predict cytomegalovirus infection status. A later analysis re-analyzed previously published TCR beta repertoires from roughly 600 donors and added high-resolution HLA genotyping to study TCR occurrence patterns. Rather than drawing on any new phenotypic data, the later analysis identified candidate immune exposures from TCR beta sequences and the way those sequences occurred across donors. An earlier analysis of about 620 of the donors applied high-throughput TCR beta sequencing to assess whether each TCR beta V gene segment acted as functional or pseudogenic. Donor age, sex, ethnicity and CMV serostatus were collected together with the repertoire data. A later genetic analysis took genome-wide SNP genotypes for about 55% of the 666 donors and used that subset as a discovery cohort. Every discovery cohort repertoire had been produced on one sequencing platform. Both class I and class II loci were covered by HLA typing, at four-digit resolution. Typing coverage varied by locus: roughly 629-630 donors for A, B, C, DRB1 and DQB1; roughly 510 for DQA1; more than 600 for DPA1; more than 450 for DPB1. Five DR-DQ haplotypes were treated as single units for association and clustering because of strong linkage in the cohort. Across around 400 genotyped donors of the cohort, an average of about 250,000 unique TCR beta nucleotide sequences per donor were sequenced, and 15% to 20% of those sequences were non-productive. Overall results and qualifications from the work: Linkage disequilibrium might explain the correlated functional status among segregating V segments, but an unknown experimental factor could not be ruled out. According to a later genetic analysis, donors in an Asian-associated ancestry cluster had fewer N-insertions in productive TCRs than the roughly 670-donor mean. In a later analysis, some 18,000 TCR beta sequences were associated with specific HLA alleles at a false discovery rate of 0.05. The only immune exposure information available for the cohort was CMV serostatus. A few of the identified cytomegalovirus-associated TCR beta chains were confirmed in vitro to be specific for cytomegalovirus antigens. In both the original and validation cohorts, the classifier was reported to diagnose cytomegalovirus status with high specificity and sensitivity. A later analysis found that TCR association rates varied across HLA loci, with DRB1 alleles showing the most associated TCRs and HLA-C alleles the fewest. An earlier analysis of approximately 590 of the donors showed that most TCR beta V segments appeared in productive rearrangements either about 90% or about 30% of the time, which broadly matched IMGT annotations. The presence/absence analyses assumed that sequencing depth was roughly uniform across donors, and that assumption may not be true. Seventeen rarely observed V segments, including chromosome 9 orphons, were excluded from the earlier analysis of some 590 of the donors because counts were too low. It was suggested by the authors that the approach could potentially be generalized to other disease states and immunological phenotypes. In a later analysis, HLA-associated TCR beta chains were found to be more clonally expanded and to have lower generation probabilities than equally common non-associated chains. The cohort was sequenced for TCR beta chains only, and without alpha or paired-chain data the features that could be detected were limited. A later genetic analysis associated a missense DCLRE1C variant with V-gene and J-gene trimming of TCR beta chains, and an independent cohort replicated the association. A total of 150 to 200 TCR beta chains were listed by the study as associated with cytomegalovirus. Strong co-occurrence of HLA alleles, especially DR and DQ, made assigning TCR associations to individual alleles difficult. Most TCR sequences were seen in very few donors, while some public TCRs were found in many individuals. A later analysis found that most CMV-associated TCR beta chains appeared HLA-restricted, with HLA associations seemingly driven largely by CMV exposure. A further reported finding was that TCR beta sequences accurately predicted the HLA-A and HLA-B alleles for most subjects in the first cohort. A cluster of highly shared sequence variants was judged likely to represent a technical artifact of the sequencing pipeline. A later analysis reported that several top co-occurrence clusters appeared linked to parvovirus B19, influenza, CMV and Epstein-Barr virus. The 87-base-pair reads could not distinguish some IMGT-functional V segments, including TRBV6-2 and TRBV6-3, so those segments were excluded. Because HLA typing was missing for some donors at each locus, association tests included only the typed subset.

Library construction relied on the immunoSEQ multiplex PCR assay. For the multiplex PCR, a mixture combining 60 forward primers for TCR Vbeta segments and 13 reverse primers for TCR Jbeta segments was used. The CDR3 region of rearranged TCR beta genes was amplified from genomic DNA by a multiplex PCR assay. The amplified TCR beta libraries were sequenced on the Illumina HiSeq System as 87-base-pair reads. From the authors' description of their analysis: In a later analysis, about 80 million unique TCR beta chains were counted across the roughly 670 repertoires, and about 10 million of these chains were shared by at least two donors. Raw reads were error-corrected and collapsed into unique sequences by a nearest-neighbor algorithm in which closely related sequences were merged to remove PCR and sequencing errors. CDR3 sequences were aligned to IMGT reference sequences to assign V, D and J gene segments. Each retained sequence needed at least a six-nucleotide match to both a V gene segment and a J gene segment. A rearrangement was called productive if the CDR3 had no stop codons and remained in frame with V and J, and every other rearrangement was called non-productive. Following IMGT convention, CDR3 was defined as the stretch from the second conserved V-encoded cysteine up to the conserved J-encoded phenylalanine. Sequences without an unambiguous match to a single V gene segment were excluded from the earlier analysis of almost 600 of the donors. In an earlier analysis of 587 of the donors, V segments were called functional above 56.7% productive rearrangements and were called segregating when the between-donor standard deviation exceeded 5%. A statistical classification framework was built for diagnosing cytomegalovirus status from the catalog of TCR beta chain sequences. In a later analysis, TCR nucleotide sequences were compared against IMGT/GENE-DB human TR gene sequences so that V and J genes could be assigned. A later analysis assigned CDR3 sequences and most-parsimonious VDJ recombination scenarios with the TCRdist pipeline. A later analysis defined each TCR beta chain by its CDR3 amino acid sequence plus V-gene family, and excluded reads lacking a unique V-gene family. To address suspected cross-contamination and a sequencing artifact, a later analysis removed some 620 highly shared, low-generation-probability nucleotide sequences. A later analysis calculated a clonal expansion index for each public chain from normalized within-repertoire ranks of inferred template counts. In a later analysis, generation probabilities were computed using a VDJ recombination model fitted to out-of-frame rearrangements, and the results were checked against IGoR. In a later analysis, TCR-TCR, TCR-HLA and TCR-CMV co-occurrence was scored with hypergeometric tests, and a repertoire-size bias correction was applied to TCR pairs. False discovery rates were estimated in a later analysis by permuting HLA or CMV assignments 20 times. A later analysis grouped co-occurring TCRs with DBSCAN, adding TCRdist sequence similarity when clustering within HLA-allele-positive subsets. Repertoires with fewer than 30,000 or more than 120,000 public chains were left out of co-occurrence clustering, as were about 5 repertoires with anomalous nucleotide sharing. Held by TCRdb, this immuneACCESS table contains in-frame sequences only and omits some clones. Under half of the omission traces to an unresolved V gene where checked; the cause of the rest is unknown. That table furnishes V, J and clone size, whereas the DNA furnished D and trimming. For this sample the table gives around 160,000 clones, of which 68% were detected only once. Around 3% of the sample belongs to the ten largest clones.

This clone was found a few times. No cognate antigen has been identified for it. Base-call qualities are not available, and no considerably larger clone is one nucleotide away. Including the terminal cysteine and phenylalanine, the CDR3 comprises 20 residues. The DNA shown is the 60-base CDR3, in frame from base 1. CDR1 and CDR2 (MDHEN, SYDVKM) derive from the germline V gene. Trimming leaves V shorter by 5 bases and J shorter by 2 bases, with the junction holding 20 bases beyond the gene matches. The cohort consisted of some 670 healthy bone marrow donors. At the time of sampling, every cohort member was nominally healthy, though immune exposures that went unrecorded were likely present. The donor tested CMV seropositive, placing the donor among the approximately 310 seropositive members of the cohort. A peripheral blood sample was collected from each donor, and TCR beta sequencing was performed on peripheral blood mononuclear cells. The Qiagen DNeasy Blood Extraction Kit was used to extract genomic DNA from the blood cell samples.

The TCR comes from a woman aged 40-49 years in good health and CMV-seropositive. The sequenced sample consisted of PBMCs. Recombination connected TRBV28 to TRBJ2-3, and 9 junction bases match TRBD2. CDR3 sequence: CASSESIRREGYRPTDTQYF. The nucleotide sequence is given as TGTGCCAGCAGTGAATCCATCAGGCGGGAGGGTTACAGGCCCACAGATACGCAGTATTTT.